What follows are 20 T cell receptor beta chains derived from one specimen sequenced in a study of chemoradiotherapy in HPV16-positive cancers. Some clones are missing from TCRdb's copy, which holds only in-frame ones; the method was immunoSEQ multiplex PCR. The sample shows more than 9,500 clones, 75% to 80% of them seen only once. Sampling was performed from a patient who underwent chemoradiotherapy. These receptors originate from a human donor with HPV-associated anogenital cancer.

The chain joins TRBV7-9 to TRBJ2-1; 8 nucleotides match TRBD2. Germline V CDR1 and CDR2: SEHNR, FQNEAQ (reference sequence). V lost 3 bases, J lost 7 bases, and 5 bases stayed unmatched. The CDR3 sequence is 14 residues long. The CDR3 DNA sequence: TGTGCCAGCAGCTTCCAGCGGGAGTGGAATGAGCAGTTCTTC. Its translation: CASSFQREWNEQFF.

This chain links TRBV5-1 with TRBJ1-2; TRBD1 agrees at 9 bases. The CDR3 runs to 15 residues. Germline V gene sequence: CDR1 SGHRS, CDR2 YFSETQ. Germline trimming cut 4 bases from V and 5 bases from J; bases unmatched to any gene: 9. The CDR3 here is CASSRETGGGYGYTF. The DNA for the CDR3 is TGCGCCAGCAGCCGGGAGACAGGGGGTGGTTATGGCTACACCTTC. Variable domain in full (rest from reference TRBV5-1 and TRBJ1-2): KAGVTQTPRYLIKTRGQQVTLSCSPISGHRSVSWYQQTPGQGLQFLFEYFSETQRNKGNFPGRFSGRQFSNSRSEMNVSTLELGDSALYLCASSRETGGGYGYTFGSGTRLTVV.

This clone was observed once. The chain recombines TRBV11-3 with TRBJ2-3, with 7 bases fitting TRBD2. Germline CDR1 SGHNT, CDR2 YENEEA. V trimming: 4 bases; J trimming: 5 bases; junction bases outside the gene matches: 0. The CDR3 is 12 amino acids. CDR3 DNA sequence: TGTGCCAGCAGCTGGGGGGGAGATACGCAGTATTTT. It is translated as CASSWGGDTQYF.

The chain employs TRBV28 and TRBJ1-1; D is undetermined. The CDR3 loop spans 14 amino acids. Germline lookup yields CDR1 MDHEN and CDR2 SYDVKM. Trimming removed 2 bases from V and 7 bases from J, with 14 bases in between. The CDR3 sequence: CASSLGSGSVEAFF. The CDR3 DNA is TGTGCCAGCAGTTTAGGATCCGGGAGTGTTGAAGCTTTCTTT.

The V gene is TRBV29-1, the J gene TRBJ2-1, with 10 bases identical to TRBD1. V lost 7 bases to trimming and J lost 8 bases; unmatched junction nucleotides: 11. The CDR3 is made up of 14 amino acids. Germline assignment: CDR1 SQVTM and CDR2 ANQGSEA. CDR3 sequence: CSGDDRGRGDEQFF. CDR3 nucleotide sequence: TGCAGCGGGGACGACAGGGGGCGCGGGGATGAGCAGTTCTTC.

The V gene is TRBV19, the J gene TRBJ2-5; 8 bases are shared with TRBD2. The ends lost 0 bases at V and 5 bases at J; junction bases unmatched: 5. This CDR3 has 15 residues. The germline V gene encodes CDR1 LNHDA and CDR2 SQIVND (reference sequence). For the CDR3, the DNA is TGTGCCAGTAGTATAGAGGGAGGCGGGAGGGAGACCCAGTACTTC. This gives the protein CASSIEGGGRETQYF.

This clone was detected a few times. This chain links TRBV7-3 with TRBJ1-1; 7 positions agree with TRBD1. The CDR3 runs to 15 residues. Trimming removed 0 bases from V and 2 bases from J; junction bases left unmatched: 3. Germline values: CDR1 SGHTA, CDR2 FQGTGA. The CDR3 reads CASSLTGTDNTEAFF. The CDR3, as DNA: TGTGCCAGCAGCTTAACAGGGACAGATAACACTGAAGCTTTCTTT.

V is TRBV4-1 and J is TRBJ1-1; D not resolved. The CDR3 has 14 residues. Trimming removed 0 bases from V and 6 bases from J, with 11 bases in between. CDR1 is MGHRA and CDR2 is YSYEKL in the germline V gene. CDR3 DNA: TGCGCCAGCAGCCAAGAAGGCCGGGTCGCTGAAGCTTTCTTT. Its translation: CASSQEGRVAEAFF.

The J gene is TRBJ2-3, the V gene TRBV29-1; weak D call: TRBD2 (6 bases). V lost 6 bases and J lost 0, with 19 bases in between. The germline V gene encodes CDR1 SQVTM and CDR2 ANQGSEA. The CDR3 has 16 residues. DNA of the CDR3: TGCAGCGTGACTGGCGATTGGCGGGGAAGCACAGATACGCAGTATTTT. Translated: CSVTGDWRGSTDTQYF.

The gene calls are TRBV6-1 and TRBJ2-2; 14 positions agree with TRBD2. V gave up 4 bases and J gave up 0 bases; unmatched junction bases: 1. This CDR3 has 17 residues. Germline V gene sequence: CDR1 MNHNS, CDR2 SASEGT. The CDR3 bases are TGTGCCAGCAGTGGGACTAGCGGGGGGCCGAACACCGGGGAGCTGTTTTTT. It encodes CASSGTSGGPNTGELFF.

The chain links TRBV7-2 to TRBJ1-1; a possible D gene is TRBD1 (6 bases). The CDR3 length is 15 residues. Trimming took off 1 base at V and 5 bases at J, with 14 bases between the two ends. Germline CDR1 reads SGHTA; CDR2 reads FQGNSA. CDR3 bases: TGTGCCAGCAGCTTAGTAGGGGGAAAGAATACTGAAGCTTTCTTT. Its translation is CASSLVGGKNTEAFF.

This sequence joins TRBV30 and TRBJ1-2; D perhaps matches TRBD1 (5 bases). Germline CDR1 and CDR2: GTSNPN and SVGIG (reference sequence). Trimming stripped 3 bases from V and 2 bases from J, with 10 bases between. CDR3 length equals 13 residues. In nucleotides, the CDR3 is TGTGCCTGGAGCCCGACAGTCAACTATGGCTACACCTTC. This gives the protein CAWSPTVNYGYTF.

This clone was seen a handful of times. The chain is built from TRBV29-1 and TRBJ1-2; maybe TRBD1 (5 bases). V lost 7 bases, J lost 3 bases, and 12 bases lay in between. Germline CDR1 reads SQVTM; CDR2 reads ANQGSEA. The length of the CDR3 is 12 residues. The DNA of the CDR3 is TGCAGCGCAACCGGGACGGACTATGGCTACACCTTC. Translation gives CSATGTDYGYTF.

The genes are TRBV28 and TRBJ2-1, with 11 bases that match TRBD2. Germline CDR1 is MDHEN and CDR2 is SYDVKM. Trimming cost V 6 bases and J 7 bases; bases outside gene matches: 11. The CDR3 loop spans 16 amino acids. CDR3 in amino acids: CASRPHLAGGENEQFF. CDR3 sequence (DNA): TGTGCCAGCAGACCTCACCTAGCGGGAGGTGAGAATGAGCAGTTCTTC.

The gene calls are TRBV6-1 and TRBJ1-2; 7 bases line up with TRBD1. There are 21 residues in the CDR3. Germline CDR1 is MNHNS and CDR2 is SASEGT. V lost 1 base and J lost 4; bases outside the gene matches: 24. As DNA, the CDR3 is TGTGCCAGCAGTGAAGAGGTAGGGGGGGCTCACAGGGGTTACGTCGGCTATGGCTACACCTTC. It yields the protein CASSEEVGGAHRGYVGYGYTF.

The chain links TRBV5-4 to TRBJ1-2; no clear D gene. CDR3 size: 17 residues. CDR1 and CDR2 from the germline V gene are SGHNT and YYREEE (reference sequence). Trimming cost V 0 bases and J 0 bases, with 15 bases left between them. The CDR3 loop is CASSLGVGRRANYGYTF. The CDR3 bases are TGTGCCAGCAGCTTGGGCGTGGGGAGGAGAGCTAACTATGGCTACACCTTC. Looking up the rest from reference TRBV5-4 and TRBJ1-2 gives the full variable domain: ETGVTQSPTHLIKTRGQQVTLRCSSQSGHNTVSWYQQALGQGPQFIFQYYREEENGRGNFPPRFSGLQFPNYSSELNVNALELDDSALYLCASSLGVGRRANYGYTFGSGTRLTVV.

CDR3 sequence reads: CASSPPGTQGPYGYTF. The CDR3 DNA follows: TGTGCCAGCAGCCCTCCCGGGACCCAAGGCCCGTATGGCTACACCTTC. V gene TRBV14 combines with J gene TRBJ1-2, with D perhaps matching TRBD1 (5 bases). The CDR3 sequence is 16 residues long. Germline CDR1 and CDR2: SGHDN and FVKESK. Trimming removed 4 bases at V and 5 bases at J, with 20 bases between.

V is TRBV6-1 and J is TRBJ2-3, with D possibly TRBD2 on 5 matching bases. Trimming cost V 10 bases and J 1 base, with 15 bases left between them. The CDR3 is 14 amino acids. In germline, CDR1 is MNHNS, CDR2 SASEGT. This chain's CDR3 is CATRWESGTDTQYF. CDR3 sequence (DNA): TGTGCCACCAGGTGGGAGAGCGGCACAGATACGCAGTATTTT.

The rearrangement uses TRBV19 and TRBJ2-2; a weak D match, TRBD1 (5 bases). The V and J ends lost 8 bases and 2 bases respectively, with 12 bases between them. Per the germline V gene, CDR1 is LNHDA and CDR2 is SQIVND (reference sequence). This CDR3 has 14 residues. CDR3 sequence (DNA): TGTGCCAGTTCCGCTAGGGGCAACACCGGGGAGCTGTTTTTT. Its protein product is CASSARGNTGELFF. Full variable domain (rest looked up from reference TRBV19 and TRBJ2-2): DGGITQSPKYLFRKEGQNVTLSCEQNLNHDAMYWYRQDPGQGLRLIYYSQIVNDFQKGDIAEGYSVSREKKESFPLTVTSAQKNPTAFYLCASSARGNTGELFFGEGSRLTVL.

CDR3 sequence: CARTPGLGNSEQYF. In DNA form, the CDR3 reads TGTGCCAGAACCCCGGGACTAGGAAATTCCGAGCAGTACTTC. The chain employs TRBV7-5 and TRBJ2-5; TRBD2, the table's D call, lacks a check against the DNA. Judging by the DNA end, TRBJ2-7 fits better; the J call may be wrong. TRBV7-5 constitutes a pseudogene. The CDR3 runs to 14 residues.